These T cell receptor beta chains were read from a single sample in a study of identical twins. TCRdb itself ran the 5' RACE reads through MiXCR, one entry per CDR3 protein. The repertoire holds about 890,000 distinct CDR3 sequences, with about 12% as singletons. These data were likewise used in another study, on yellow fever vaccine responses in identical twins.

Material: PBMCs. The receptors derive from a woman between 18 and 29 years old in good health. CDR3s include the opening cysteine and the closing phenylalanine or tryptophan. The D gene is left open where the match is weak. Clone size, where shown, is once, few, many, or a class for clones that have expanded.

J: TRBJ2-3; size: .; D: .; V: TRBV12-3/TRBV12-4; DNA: TGTGCCAGCAGTCTCGTTCAGACCACAGATACGCAGTATTTT; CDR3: CASSLVQTTDTQYF
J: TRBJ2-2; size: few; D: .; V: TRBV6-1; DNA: TGTGCCAGCAGAAACCCGATCTCACAGGGGAGGGGGGAGCTGTTTTTT; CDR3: CASRNPISQGRGELFF
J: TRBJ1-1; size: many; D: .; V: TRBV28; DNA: TGTGCCAGCAGGCCCCCAAGACAGTGGACGGAAGCTTTCTTT; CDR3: CASRPPRQWTEAFF
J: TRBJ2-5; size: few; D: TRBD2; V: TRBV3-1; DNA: TGTGCCAGCAGCCAAGTAGGGCTAGCGGGAGGGGAGGGTGAGACCCAGTACTTC; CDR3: CASSQVGLAGGEGETQYF
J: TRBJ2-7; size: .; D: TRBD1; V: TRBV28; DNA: TGTGCCAGCACCCCCCAGGGGGACCTGTCCTACGAGCAGTACTTC; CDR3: CASTPQGDLSYEQYF
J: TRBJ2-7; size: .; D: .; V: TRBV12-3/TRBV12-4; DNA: TGTGCCAGCAGTGACGGGACTTGGATTCAGTACTTC; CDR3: CASSDGTWIQYF
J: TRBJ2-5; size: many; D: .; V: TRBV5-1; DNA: TGCGCCAGCAGGGAGGTGGAGACCCAGTACTTC; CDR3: CASREVETQYF
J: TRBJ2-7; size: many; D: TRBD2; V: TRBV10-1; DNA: TGCGCCAGCAGTGGGACTAGCGGGACGGATGAGCAGTACTTC; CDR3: CASSGTSGTDEQYF
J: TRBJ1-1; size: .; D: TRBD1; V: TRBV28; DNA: TGTGCCAGCAGGAGACGGACAGGAATATCGTCTTTCTTT; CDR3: CASRRRTGISSFF
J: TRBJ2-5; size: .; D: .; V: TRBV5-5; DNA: TGTGCCAGCAGCTTCGGTCCCAGAACGGACCAAGAGACCCAGTACTTC; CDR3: CASSFGPRTDQETQYF
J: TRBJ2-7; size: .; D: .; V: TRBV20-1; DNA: TGCAGTGCTAGGGTAGGCTCCTACGAGCAGTACTTC; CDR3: CSARVGSYEQYF
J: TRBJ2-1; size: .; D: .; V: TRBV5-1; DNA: TGCGCCAGCAGGCATACCGGGACTGGCCATCCCGATGAGCAGTTCTTC; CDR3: CASRHTGTGHPDEQFF
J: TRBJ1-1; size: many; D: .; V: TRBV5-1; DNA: TGCGCCAGCAGCTTGATTGGGGGTGCAAACACTGAAGCTTTCTTT; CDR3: CASSLIGGANTEAFF
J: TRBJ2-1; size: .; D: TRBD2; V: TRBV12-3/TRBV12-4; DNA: TGTGCCAGCAGTTCCTCGGGACTAGCGGGAGCTAATGAGCAGTTCTTC; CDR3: CASSSSGLAGANEQFF
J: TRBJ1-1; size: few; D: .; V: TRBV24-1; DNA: TGTGCCACCAGCTTCGGGGGAAACACTGAAGCTTTCTTT; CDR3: CATSFGGNTEAFF
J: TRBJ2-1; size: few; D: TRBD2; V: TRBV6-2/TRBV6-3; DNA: TGTGCCAGCAGTCCCCTTAGCGGGAGGGCCTACAATGAGCAGTTCTTC; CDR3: CASSPLSGRAYNEQFF
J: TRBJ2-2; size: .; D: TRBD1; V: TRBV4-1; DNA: TGCGCCAGCAGCCAGGGGACAGGGGCGAACACCGGGGAGCTGTTTTTT; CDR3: CASSQGTGANTGELFF
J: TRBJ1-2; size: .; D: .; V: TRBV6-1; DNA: TGTGCCAGCAGGAGAACAGGGTCCAACTATGGCTACACCTTC; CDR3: CASRRTGSNYGYTF
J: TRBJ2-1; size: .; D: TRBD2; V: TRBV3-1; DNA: TGTGCCAGCAGCCAAGGGGGCAGCGGGAGGGCCTACAATGAGCAGTTCTTC; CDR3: CASSQGGSGRAYNEQFF
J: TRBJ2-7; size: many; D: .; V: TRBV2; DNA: TGTGCCAGCAGTGAAGCGGAAAGCTCCTACGAGCAGTACTTC; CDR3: CASSEAESSYEQYF
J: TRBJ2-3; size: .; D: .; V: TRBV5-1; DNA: TGCGCCAGCAGCATCACGGGGCGAATAAGGGCAGATACGCAGTATTTT; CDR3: CASSITGRIRADTQYF
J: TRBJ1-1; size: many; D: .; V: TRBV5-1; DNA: TGCGCCAGCAGCTTGGAAGGGCAACCGAACACTGAAGCTTTCTTT; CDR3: CASSLEGQPNTEAFF
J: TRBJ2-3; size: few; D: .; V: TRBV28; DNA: TGTGCCAGCAGCCGGGGTACAAATACGCAGTATTTT; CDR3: CASSRGTNTQYF
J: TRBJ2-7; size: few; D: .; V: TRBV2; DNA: TGTGCCAGCCCGACCGCGACCTCCTACGAGCAGTACTTC; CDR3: CASPTATSYEQYF
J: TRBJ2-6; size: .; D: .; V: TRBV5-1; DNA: TGCGCCAGCAGCTTGGATCAGGGTCCCGGGGCCAACGTCCTGACTTTC; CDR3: CASSLDQGPGANVLTF
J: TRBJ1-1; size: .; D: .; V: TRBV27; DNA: TGTGCCAGCAGTTTGCGGAGAACACTAGAAGCTTTCTTT; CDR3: CASSLRRTLEAFF
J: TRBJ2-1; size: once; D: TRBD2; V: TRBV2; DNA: TGTACCTTCTGTCCAAGCGGGGGGGCCTTTTTTAGGTACAATGAGCAGTTCTTC; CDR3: CTFCPSGGAFFRYNEQFF
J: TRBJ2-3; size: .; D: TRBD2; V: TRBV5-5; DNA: TGTGCCAGCAGCTTGGGACTAGCGGGAGGGCCGGGCACAGATACGCAGTATTTT; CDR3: CASSLGLAGGPGTDTQYF
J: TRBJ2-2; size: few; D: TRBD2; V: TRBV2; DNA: TGTGCCAGCAATACAATGGGGGGACTAGCGGGAGACGGAACCGGGGAGCTGTTTTTT; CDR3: CASNTMGGLAGDGTGELFF
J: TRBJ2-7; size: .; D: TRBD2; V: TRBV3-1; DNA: TGTGCCAGCAGCCGAGGACTAGCGGGAGGGCGGGAGCAGTACTTC; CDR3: CASSRGLAGGREQYF
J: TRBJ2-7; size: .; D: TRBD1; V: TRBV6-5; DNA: TGTGCCAGCAGTTACACCTGGACAGGGCAGGGCGACGAGCAGTACTTC; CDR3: CASSYTWTGQGDEQYF
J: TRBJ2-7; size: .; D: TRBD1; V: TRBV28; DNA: TGTGCCAGCAGCCGTCACAGGGGGCTCGTTAACTCCTACGAGCAGTACTTC; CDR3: CASSRHRGLVNSYEQYF
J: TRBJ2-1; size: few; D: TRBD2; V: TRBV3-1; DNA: TGTGCCAGCAGCCAAGGTGGGGCGGGAGGGGTCGCCGAGCAGTTCTTC; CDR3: CASSQGGAGGVAEQFF
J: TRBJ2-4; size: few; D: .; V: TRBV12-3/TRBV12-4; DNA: TGTGCCAGCAGTTTAGTGCCCCCAGGGGTAAACATTCAGTACTTC; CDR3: CASSLVPPGVNIQYF
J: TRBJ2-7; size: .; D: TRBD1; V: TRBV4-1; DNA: TGCGCCAGCAGCCTGGGGGACAGGGACTCCTACGAGCAGTACTTC; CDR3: CASSLGDRDSYEQYF
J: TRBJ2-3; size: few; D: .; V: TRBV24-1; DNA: TGTGCCACCAGTGATTTAAGCAGGGGCGGCGCAGATACGCAGTATTTT; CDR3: CATSDLSRGGADTQYF
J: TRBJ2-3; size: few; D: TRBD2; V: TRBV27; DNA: TGTGCCAGCCGCCTGGGAGGGGCCACAGATACGCAGTATTTT; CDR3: CASRLGGATDTQYF
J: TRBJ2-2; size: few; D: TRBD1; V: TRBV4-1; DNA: TGCGCCAGCAGCCAAAGAATTAGGGACAGGGTGAGCACCCTGAGCGGGGAGCTGTTTTTT; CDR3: CASSQRIRDRVSTLSGELFF
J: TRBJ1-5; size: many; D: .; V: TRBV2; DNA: TGTGCCAGCAGTGGGACGGGGGATCAGCCCCAGCATTTT; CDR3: CASSGTGDQPQHF
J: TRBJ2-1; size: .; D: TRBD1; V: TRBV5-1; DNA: TGCGCCAGCAACAAAGGGACAGGGAGGATAGATGAGCAGTTCTTC; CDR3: CASNKGTGRIDEQFF
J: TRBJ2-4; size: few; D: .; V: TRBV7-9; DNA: TGTGCCAGCAGCCCCTCCGGGACAACAAACATTCAGTACTTC; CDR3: CASSPSGTTNIQYF
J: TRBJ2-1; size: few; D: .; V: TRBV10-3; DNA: TGTGCCATCACCTCCGACAAAAGCTCCTACAATGAGCAGTTCTTC; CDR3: CAITSDKSSYNEQFF